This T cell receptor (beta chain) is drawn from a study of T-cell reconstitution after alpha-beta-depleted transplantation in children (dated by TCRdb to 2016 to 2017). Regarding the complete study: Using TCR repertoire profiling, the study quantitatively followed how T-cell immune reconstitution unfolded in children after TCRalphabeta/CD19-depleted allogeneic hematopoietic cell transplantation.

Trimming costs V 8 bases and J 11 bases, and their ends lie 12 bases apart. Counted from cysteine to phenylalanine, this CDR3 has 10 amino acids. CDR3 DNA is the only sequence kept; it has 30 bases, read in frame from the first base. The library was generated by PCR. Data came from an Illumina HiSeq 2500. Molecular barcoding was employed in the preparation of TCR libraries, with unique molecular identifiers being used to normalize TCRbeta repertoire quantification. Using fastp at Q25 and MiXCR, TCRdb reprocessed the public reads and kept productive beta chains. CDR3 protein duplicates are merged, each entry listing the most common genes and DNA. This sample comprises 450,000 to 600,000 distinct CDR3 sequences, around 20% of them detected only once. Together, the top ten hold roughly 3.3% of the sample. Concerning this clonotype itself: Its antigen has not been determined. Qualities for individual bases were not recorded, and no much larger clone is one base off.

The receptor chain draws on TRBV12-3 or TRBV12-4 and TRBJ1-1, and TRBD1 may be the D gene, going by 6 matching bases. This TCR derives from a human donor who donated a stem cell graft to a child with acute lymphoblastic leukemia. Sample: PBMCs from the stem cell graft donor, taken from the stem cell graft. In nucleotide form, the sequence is TGTGCCAGCCAAAGAGGGGGGGCTTTCTTT. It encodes CASQRGGAFF.